The source of this TCR beta chain is a study of cytotoxic CD8 clonotypes in ibrutinib-treated CLL. Study conclusions and caveats: Higher clonality was seen at ibrutinib response and a return toward baseline at progression. Treatment left the uncommon public clonotypes either contracted or stable in frequency.

This CDR3 has 12 amino acids. Germline V gives CDR1 SEHNR, CDR2 FQNEAQ (reference sequence). V shed 2 bases and J shed 5 bases, with 4 bases lying between them. Cryopreserved PBMCs were the source of around 2 micrograms of genomic DNA, which went to TCR beta libraries. TCRdb's table, derived via immunoSEQ multiplex PCR, lists solely in-frame clones and lacks some. The table lists 65,000 to 95,000 clones, 86% of them singletons. On this clone: Its antigen is currently unknown.

Sequencing used PBMCs, obtained before ibrutinib treatment. V is TRBV7-9 and J is TRBJ2-1; the D is unclear. This TCR derives from a human donor with chronic lymphocytic leukemia. The chain's CDR3 is CASSLPNNEQFF. The CDR3 DNA reads TGTGCCAGCAGCTTACCCAACAATGAGCAGTTCTTC. Complete variable domain (other parts from reference TRBV7-9 and TRBJ2-1): DTGVSQNPRHKITKRGQNVTFRCDPISEHNRLYWYRQTLGQGPEFLTYFQNEAQLEKSRLLSDRFSAERPKGSFSTLEIQRTEQGDSAMYLCASSLPNNEQFFGPGTRLTVL.